This TCR beta chain was found in a study of Graves' ophthalmopathy and Graves' hyperthyroidism. On the study more broadly: Cases classed as stable hyperthyroidism had no ophthalmopathy within 18 months of follow-up.

The CDR3 sequence is 14 residues long. Germline V CDR1 and CDR2: SGHTA, FQGTGA. V gave up 2 bases and J gave up 5 bases, with 12 bases separating them. This clonotype was observed at least ten times. Its antigen is unidentified. Investigators amplified TCR beta CDR3 regions from RNA transcripts. RT-PCR in the first round used HTBI primers; a second-round multiplex PCR followed. TCRdb processed the multiplex PCR reads anew with MiXCR; each CDR3 protein has one entry. The sample carries about 600,000 distinct CDR3 sequences, approximately 37% recorded once. The study, taken as a whole, reports: Ophthalmopathy cases were distinguished from stable hyperthyroidism by a 13-signature model, reaching roughly 90% sensitivity and around 81% specificity.

What was sequenced was peripheral blood or thyroid tissue (not recorded which). This clonotype was obtained from an adult man with Graves' hyperthyroidism. V and J are TRBV7-3 and TRBJ2-5; tentative D call: TRBD1 (6 bases). CDR3 protein: CASSLGGGHETQYF. CDR3 in DNA: TGTGCCAGCAGCTTAGGGGGCGGGCACGAGACCCAGTACTTC.